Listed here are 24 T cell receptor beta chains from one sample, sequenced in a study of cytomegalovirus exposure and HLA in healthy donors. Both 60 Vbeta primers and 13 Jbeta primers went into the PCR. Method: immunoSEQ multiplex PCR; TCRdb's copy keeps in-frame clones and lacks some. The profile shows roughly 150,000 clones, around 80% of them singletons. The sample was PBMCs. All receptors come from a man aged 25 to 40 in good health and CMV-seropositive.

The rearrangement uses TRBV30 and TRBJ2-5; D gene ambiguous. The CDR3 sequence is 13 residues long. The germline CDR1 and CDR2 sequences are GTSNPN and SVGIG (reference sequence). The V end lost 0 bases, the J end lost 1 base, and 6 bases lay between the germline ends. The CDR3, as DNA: TGTGCCTGGAGTGTCCAGGTCCAAGAGACCCAGTACTTC. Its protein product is CAWSVQVQETQYF.

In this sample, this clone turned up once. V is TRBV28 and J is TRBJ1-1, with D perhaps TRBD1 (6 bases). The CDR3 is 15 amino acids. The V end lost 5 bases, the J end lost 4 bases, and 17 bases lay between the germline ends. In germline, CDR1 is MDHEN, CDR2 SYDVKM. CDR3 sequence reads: CASSRGLRSVTEAFF. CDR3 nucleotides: TGTGCCAGCAGTAGGGGGTTGCGATCCGTCACTGAAGCTTTCTTT.

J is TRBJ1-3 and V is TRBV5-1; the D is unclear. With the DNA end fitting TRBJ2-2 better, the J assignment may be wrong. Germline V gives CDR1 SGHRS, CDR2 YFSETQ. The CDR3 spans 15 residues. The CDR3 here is CASSPKTTNTGELFF. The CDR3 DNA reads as TGCGCCAGCAGTCCTAAAACAACGAACACCGGGGAGCTGTTTTTT.

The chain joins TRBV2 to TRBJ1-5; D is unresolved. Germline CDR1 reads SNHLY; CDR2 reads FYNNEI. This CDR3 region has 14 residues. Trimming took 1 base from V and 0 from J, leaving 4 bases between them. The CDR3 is CASSEGSSNQPQHF. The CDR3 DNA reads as TGTGCCAGCAGTGAAGGGAGTAGCAATCAGCCCCAGCATTTT.

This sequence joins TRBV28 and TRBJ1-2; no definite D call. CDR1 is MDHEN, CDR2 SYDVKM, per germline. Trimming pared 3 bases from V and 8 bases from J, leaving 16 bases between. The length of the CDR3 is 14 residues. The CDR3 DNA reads TGTGCCAGCAGTTTGGGCGGGGATTATGGAGGCTACACCTTC. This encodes CASSLGGDYGGYTF.

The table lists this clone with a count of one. CDR3 region: CASSSTASYEQYF. The CDR3 DNA is TGCGCCAGCAGCTCGACAGCGTCCTACGAGCAGTACTTC. The J gene is TRBJ2-7, the V gene TRBV5-1, with D maybe TRBD1 (5 bases). Trimming cost V 3 bases and J 1 base, with 8 bases left between them. The V gene's germline CDR1 is SGHRS and CDR2 YFSETQ. The CDR3 consists of 13 residues.

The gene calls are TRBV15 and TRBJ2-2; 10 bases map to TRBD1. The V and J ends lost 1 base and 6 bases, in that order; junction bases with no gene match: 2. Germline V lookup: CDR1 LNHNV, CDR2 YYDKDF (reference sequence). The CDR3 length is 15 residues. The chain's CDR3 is CATSRAGTGAGELFF. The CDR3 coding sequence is TGTGCCACCAGCAGAGCAGGGACAGGGGCCGGGGAGCTGTTTTTT.

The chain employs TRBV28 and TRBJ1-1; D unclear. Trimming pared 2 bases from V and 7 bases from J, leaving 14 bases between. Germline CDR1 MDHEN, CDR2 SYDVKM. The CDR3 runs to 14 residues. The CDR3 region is CASSLSSSKYEAFF. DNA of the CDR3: TGTGCCAGCAGTTTAAGTAGCTCCAAATATGAAGCTTTCTTT. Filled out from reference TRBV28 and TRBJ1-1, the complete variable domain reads DVKVTQSSRYLVKRTGEKVFLECVQDMDHENMFWYRQDPGLGLRLIYFSYDVKMKEKGDIPEGYSVSREKKERFSLILESASTNQTSMYLCASSLSSSKYEAFFGQGTRLTVV.

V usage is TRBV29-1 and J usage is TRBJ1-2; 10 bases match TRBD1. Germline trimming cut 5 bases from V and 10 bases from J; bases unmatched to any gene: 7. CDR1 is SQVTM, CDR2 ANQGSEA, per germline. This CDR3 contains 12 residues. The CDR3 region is CSVTGTGAVYTF. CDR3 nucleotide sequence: TGCAGCGTTACCGGGACAGGGGCTGTCTACACCTTC.

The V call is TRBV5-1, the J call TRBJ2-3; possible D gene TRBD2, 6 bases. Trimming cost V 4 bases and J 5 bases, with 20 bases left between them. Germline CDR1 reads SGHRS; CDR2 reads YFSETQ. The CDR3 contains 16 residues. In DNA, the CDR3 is TGCGCCAGCAGCACCCGGACTAAACGCGAGAGAGATACGCAGTATTTT. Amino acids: CASSTRTKRERDTQYF.

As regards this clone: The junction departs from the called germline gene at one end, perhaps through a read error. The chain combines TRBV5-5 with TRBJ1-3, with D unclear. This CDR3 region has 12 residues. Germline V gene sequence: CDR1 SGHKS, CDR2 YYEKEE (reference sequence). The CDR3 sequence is CASSPRGNTVYF. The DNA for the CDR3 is TGTGCCAGCAGCCCCCGAGGAAACACCGTATATTTT.

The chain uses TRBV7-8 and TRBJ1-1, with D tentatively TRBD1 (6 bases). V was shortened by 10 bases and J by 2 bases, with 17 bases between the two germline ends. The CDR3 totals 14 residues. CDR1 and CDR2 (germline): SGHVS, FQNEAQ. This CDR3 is CATDYRDTNTEAFF. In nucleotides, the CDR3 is TGTGCCACCGATTACCGGGACACTAACACTGAAGCTTTCTTT. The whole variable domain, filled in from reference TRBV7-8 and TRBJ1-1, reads GAGVSQSPRYKVAKRGQDVALRCDPISGHVSLFWYQQALGQGPEFLTYFQNEAQLDKSGLPSDRFFAERPEGSVSTLKIQRTQQEDSAVYLCATDYRDTNTEAFFGQGTRLTVV.

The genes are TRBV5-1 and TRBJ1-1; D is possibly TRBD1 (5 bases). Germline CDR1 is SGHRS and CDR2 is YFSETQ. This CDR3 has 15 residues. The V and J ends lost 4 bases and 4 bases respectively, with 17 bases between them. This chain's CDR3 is CASSLWTGDGTEAFF. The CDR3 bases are TGCGCCAGCAGCCTCTGGACGGGGGATGGCACTGAAGCTTTCTTT.

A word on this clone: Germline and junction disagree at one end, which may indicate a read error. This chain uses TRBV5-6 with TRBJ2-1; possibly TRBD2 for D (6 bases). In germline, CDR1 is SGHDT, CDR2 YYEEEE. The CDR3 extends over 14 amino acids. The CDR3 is CASSLVGQEGSQLF. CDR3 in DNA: TGTGCCAGCAGCTTGGTGGGGCAGGAGGGGTCACAACTCTTC.

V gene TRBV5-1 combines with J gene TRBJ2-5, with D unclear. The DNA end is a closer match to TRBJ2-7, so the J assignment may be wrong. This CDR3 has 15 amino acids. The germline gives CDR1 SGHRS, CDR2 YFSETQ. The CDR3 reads CASSLAQVPFGEQYF. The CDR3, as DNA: TGCGCCAGCAGCTTGGCGCAGGTCCCCTTTGGCGAGCAGTACTTC.

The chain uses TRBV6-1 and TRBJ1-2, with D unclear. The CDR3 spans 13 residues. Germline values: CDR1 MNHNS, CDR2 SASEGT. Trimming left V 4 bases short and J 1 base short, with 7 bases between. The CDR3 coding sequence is TGTGCCAGCAGTGGTGGCAATAACTATGGCTACACCTTC. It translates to CASSGGNNYGYTF.

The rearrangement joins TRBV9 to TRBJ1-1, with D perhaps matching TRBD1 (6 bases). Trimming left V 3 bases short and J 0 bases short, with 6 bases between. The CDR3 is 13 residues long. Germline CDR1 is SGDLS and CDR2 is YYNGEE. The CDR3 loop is CASSGTVNTEAFF. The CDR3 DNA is TGTGCCAGCAGCGGGACAGTGAACACTGAAGCTTTCTTT. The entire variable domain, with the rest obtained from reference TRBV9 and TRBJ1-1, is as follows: DSGVTQTPKHLITATGQRVTLRCSPRSGDLSVYWYQQSLDQGLQFLIQYYNGEERAKGNILERFSAQQFPDLHSELNLSSLELGDSALYFCASSGTVNTEAFFGQGTRLTVV.

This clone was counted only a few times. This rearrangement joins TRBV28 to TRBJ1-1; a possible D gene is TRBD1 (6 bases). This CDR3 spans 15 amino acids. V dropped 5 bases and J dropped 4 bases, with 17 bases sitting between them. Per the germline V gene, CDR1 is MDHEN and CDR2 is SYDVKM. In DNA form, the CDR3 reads TGTGCCAGCAGTCCCCCGAGGGGGGGGGCCACTGAAGCTTTCTTT. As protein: CASSPPRGGATEAFF.

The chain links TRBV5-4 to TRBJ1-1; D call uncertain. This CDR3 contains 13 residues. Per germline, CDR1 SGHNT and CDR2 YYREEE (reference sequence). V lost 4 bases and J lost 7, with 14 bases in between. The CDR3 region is CASSNEPGYEAFF. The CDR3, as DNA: TGTGCCAGCAGCAATGAACCGGGATATGAAGCTTTCTTT.

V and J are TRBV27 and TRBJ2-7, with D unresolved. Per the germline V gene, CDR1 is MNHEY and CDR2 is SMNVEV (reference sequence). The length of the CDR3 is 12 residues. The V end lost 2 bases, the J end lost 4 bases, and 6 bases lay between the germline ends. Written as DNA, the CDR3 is TGTGCCAGCAGTTTAACACAGTACGAGCAGTACTTC. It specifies CASSLTQYEQYF.

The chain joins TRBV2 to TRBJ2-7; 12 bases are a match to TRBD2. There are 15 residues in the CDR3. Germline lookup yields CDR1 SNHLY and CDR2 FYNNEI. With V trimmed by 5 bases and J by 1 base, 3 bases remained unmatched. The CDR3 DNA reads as TGTGCCAGCAGTAGGACTAGCGGGATTTCCTACGAGCAGTACTTC. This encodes CASSRTSGISYEQYF.

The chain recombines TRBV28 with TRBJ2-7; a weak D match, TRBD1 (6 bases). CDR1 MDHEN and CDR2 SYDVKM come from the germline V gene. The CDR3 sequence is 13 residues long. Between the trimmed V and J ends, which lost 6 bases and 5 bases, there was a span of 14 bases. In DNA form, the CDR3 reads TGTGCCAGCAGGACGACAGGCTTAAACGAGCAGTACTTC. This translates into CASRTTGLNEQYF.

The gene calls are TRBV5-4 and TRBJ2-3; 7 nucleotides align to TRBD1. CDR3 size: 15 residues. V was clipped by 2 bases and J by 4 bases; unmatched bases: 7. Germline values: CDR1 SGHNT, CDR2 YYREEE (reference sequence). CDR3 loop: CASSLELGGADTQYF. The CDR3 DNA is TGTGCCAGCAGCTTAGAACTAGGGGGCGCAGATACGCAGTATTTT.

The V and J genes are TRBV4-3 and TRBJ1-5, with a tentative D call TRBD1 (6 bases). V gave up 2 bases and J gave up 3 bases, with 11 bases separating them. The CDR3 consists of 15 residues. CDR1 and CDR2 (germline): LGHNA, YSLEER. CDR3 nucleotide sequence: TGCGCCAGCAGCCAATCTCAGGGGTACAATCAGCCCCAGCATTTT. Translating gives CASSQSQGYNQPQHF.